Below, 2 T cell receptor beta chains from the same sample are listed, as sequenced in a study of blood T cell repertoires in COVID-19. Only in-frame clones appear in the TCRdb table, and some are missing; sequencing was by immunoSEQ multiplex PCR. The table records about 150,000 clones, about four fifths of them present only once. The sequenced sample was peripheral blood. These receptors were obtained from a man between 60 and 70 years old with acute or convalescent COVID-19.

The gene calls are TRBV5-4 and TRBJ1-6; a weak D match, TRBD1 (6 bases). V lost 4 bases to trimming and J lost 5 bases, with 10 bases between them. The V gene's germline CDR1 is SGHNT and CDR2 YYREEE (reference sequence). The CDR3 runs 14 residues. The CDR3 protein is CASSLGQNNSPLHF. The DNA of the CDR3 is TGTGCCAGCAGCCTCGGACAGAATAATTCACCCCTCCACTTT.

This chain joins TRBV6-2 or TRBV6-3 and TRBJ1-1; TRBD1 aligns across 10 bases. V lost 2 bases, J lost 1 base, and 4 bases stayed unmatched. CDR3 length: 16 residues. Germline CDR1 and CDR2: MNHEY and SVGEGT. The CDR3 loop reads CASSYKRTGGNTEAFF. CDR3 nucleotides: TGTGCCAGCAGTTACAAACGGACAGGGGGGAACACTGAAGCTTTCTTT.